This T cell receptor (beta chain) was retrieved from a study of T cells in Graves' hyperthyroidism and ophthalmopathy. The wider study: Any treatment followed the collection of peripheral blood at initial diagnosis.

Study-wide points: Progression to ophthalmopathy was predicted a median of approximately seven months early.

The diagnoses drew upon clinical symptoms, serum thyroxine and TRAb, thyroid ultrasound and orbital computed tomography. TCR beta CDR3 regions were amplified from RNA transcripts. When the TCR CDR3 underwent first-round RT-PCR, the HTBI primer set was used. Using its own MiXCR run on the multiplex PCR reads, TCRdb lists one record per CDR3 protein. The sample comprises nearly 750,000 distinct CDR3 sequences, roughly 32% of which are singletons, and around 32% rests with the top ten. Concerning this clonotype: Its antigen remains unidentified.

The specimen sequenced was blood. The receptor's source is a woman between 40 and 50 years old with Graves' hyperthyroidism.

The CDR3 protein is CASSRKGAVQETQYF. The CDR3 bases are TGTGCCAGCAGCCGAAAGGGGGCAGTCCAAGAGACCCAGTACTTC. The V call is TRBV7-2, the J call TRBJ2-5; 7 nucleotides line up with TRBD1. Losses at the gene ends were 5 bases for V and 1 base for J; bases not matched to a gene: 7. The CDR3 runs 15 residues. Germline V CDR1 and CDR2: SGHTA, FQGNSA. The whole variable domain, filled in from reference TRBV7-2 and TRBJ2-5, reads GAGVSQSPSNKVTEKGKDVELRCDPISGHTALYWYRQSLGQGLEFLIYFQGNSAPDKSGLPSDRFSAERTGGSVSTLTIQRTQQEDSAVYLCASSRKGAVQETQYFGPGTRLLVL.